Listed here are 5 T cell receptor beta chains from one sample, sequenced in a study of human T cells and chemical hapten exposure. TCRdb recomputed calls from the RACE reads with MiXCR, one row per CDR3 protein. The top ten hold 0.85% to 1.2% of the sample, which has about 90,000 distinct CDR3 sequences, roughly a tenth seen once. Time point described: patch test 3, about 24 weeks after DPC sensitization. Treatment defined: therapeutic diphenylcyclopropenone sensitization with weekly scalp DPC. Sequences were derived from whole blood, sampled in connection with sensitization to the hapten diphenylcyclopropenone (DPC). Receptors were obtained from a woman in her thirties with alopecia areata. Some clones in this sample may be carry-over from other donors' samples.

The chain recombines TRBV12-3 or TRBV12-4 with TRBJ2-1; TRBD2 matches 10 bases. Unmatched junction bases numbered 6, after V lost 5 bases and J lost 5 bases. The CDR3 consists of 15 residues. Here the CDR3 DNA reads TGTGCCAGCAGTCCTTTAGCGGGGGGTCACAATGAGCAGTTCTTC. This codes for CASSPLAGGHNEQFF.

The sample holds a few counts of this clonotype. The V call is TRBV18, the J call TRBJ2-3; no firm D call. Looked up from germline, CDR1 is KGHSH and CDR2 is LQKENI. CDR3 length: 15 residues. The V and J ends lost 2 bases and 4 bases respectively, with 13 bases between them. The CDR3 reads CASSPSGGQADTQYF. For the CDR3, the DNA is TGTGCCAGCTCACCATCCGGTGGGCAGGCAGATACGCAGTATTTT.

This clonotype was seen repeatedly, ten times or more. The V gene is TRBV18, the J gene TRBJ2-5, with D unresolved. This CDR3 contains 13 residues. Germline V gene data show CDR1 as KGHSH and CDR2 as LQKENI. V was cut by 7 bases and J by 4 bases, with 13 bases left in between. The CDR3 loop reads CASFAIVGETQYF. The CDR3 nucleotides read TGTGCCAGCTTCGCCATCGTCGGAGAGACCCAGTACTTC.

This clonotype was observed once. This rearrangement joins TRBV19 to TRBJ1-5, with 8 nucleotides matching TRBD1. With 4 bases clipped from V and 5 bases from J, the junction kept 1 base outside the gene matches. The CDR3 is made up of 13 amino acids. Germline-derived CDR1 and CDR2 are LNHDA and SQIVND (reference sequence). The CDR3 nucleotides are TGTGCCAGTAGTACACAGGGGGATCAGCCCCAGCATTTT. Its protein product is CASSTQGDQPQHF.

The chain joins TRBV28 to TRBJ1-6; D might be TRBD1 (5 bases). V was clipped by 6 bases and J by 13 bases, with 19 bases between them. The germline V gene encodes CDR1 MDHEN and CDR2 SYDVKM. The CDR3 is made up of 14 amino acids. The CDR3 here is CASRQDRPLGPLHF. The CDR3 DNA reads as TGTGCCAGCAGACAGGACCGTCCCCTGGGGCCCCTCCACTTT.